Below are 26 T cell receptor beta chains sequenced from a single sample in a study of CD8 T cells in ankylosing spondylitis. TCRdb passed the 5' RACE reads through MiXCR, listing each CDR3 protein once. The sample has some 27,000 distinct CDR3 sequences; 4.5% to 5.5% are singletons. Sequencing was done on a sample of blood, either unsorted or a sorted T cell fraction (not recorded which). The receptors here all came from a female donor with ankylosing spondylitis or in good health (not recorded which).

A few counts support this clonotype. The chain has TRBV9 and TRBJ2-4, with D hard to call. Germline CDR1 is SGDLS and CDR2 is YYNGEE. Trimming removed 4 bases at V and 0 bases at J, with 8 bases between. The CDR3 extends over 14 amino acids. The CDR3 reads CASSSPGAKNIQYF. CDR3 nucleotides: TGTGCCAGCAGCTCCCCGGGAGCCAAAAACATTCAGTACTTC.

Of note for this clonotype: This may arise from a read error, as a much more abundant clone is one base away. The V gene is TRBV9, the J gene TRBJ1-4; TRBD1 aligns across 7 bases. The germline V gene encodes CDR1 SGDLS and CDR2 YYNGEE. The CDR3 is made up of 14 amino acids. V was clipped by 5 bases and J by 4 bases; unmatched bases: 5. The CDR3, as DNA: TGTGCCAGCAGAGCCCGGGACAGTAATGAAAAACTGTTTTTT. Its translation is CASRARDSNEKLFF.

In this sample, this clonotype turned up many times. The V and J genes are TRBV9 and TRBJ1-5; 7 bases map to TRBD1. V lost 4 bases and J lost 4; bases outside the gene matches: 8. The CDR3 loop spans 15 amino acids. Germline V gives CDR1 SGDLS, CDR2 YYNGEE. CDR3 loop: CASSRDGTVNQPQHF. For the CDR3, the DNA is TGTGCCAGCAGCCGAGACGGGACAGTGAATCAGCCCCAGCATTTT.

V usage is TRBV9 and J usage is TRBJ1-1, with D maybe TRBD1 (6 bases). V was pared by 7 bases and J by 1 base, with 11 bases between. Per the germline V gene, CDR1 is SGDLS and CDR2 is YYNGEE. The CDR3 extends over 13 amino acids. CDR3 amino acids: CASGQTGNTEAFF. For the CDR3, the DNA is TGTGCCAGCGGCCAGACAGGGAACACTGAAGCTTTCTTT.

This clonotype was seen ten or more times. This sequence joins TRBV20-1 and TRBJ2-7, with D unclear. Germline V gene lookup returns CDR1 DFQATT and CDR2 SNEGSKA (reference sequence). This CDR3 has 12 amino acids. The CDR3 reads CRNTSQSYEQYF. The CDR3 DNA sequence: TGCAGGAACACAAGCCAATCCTACGAGCAGTACTTC.

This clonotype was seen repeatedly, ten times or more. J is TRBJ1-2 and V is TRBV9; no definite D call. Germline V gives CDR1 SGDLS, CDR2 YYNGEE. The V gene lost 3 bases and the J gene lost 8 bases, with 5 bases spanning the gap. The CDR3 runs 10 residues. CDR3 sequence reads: CASSGSGYTF. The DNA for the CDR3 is TGTGCCAGCAGCGGGAGCGGCTACACCTTC.

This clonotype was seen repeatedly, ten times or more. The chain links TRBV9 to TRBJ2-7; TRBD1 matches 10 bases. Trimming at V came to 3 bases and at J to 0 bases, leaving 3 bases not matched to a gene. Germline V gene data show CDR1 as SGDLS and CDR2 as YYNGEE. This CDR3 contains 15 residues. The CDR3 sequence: CASSDGQGVSYEQYF. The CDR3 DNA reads TGTGCCAGCAGCGACGGACAGGGGGTCTCCTACGAGCAGTACTTC.

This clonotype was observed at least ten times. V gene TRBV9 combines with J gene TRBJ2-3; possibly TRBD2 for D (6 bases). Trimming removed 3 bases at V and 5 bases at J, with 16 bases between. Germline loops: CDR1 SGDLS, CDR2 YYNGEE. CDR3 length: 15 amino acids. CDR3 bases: TGTGCCAGCAGCGGGGGATTTATGGGGGGAGATACGCAGTATTTT. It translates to CASSGGFMGGDTQYF.

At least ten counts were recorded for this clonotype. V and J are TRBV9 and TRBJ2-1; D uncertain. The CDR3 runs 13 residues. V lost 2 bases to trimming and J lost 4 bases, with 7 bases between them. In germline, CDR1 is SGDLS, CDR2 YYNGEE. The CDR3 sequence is CASSVSDYNEQFF. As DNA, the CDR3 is TGTGCCAGCAGCGTCTCCGATTACAATGAGCAGTTCTTC.

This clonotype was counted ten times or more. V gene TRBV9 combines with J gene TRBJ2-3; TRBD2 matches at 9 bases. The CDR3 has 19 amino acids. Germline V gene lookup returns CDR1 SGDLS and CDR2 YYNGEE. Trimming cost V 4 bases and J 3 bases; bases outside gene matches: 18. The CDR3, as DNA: TGTGCCAGCAGCCCCACCTCGTCCCGGGCTAGCGGGAAGACAGATACGCAGTATTTT. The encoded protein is CASSPTSSRASGKTDTQYF.

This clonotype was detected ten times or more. As DNA, the CDR3 is TGTGCCAGCAGCGTAGTAGATTTGAACACTGAAGCTTTCTTT. Translation gives CASSVVDLNTEAFF. The chain couples TRBV9 to TRBJ1-1; D is undetermined. The CDR3 consists of 14 residues. With 0 bases removed from V and 0 bases from J, the gap between germline ends came to 6 bases. Germline V lookup: CDR1 SGDLS, CDR2 YYNGEE.

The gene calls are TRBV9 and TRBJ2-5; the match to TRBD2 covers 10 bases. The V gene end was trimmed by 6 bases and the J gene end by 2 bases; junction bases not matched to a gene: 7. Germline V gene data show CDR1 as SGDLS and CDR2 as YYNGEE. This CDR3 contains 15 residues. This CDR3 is CASTKAGGPQETQYF. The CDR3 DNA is TGTGCCAGCACCAAAGCGGGAGGGCCTCAAGAGACCCAGTACTTC.

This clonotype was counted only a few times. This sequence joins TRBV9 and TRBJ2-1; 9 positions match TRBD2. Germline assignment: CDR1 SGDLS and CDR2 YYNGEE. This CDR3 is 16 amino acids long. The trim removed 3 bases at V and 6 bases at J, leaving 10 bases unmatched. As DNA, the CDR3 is TGTGCCAGCAGCGCCGGATCGGGACTAGCCGCCAATGAGCAGTTCTTC. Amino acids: CASSAGSGLAANEQFF.

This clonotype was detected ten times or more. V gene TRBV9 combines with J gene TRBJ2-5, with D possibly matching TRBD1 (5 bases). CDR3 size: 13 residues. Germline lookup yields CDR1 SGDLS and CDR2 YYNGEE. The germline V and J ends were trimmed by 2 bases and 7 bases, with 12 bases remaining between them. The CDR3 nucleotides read TGTGCCAGCAGCGTTAGAGAGCAGGGGACCCAGTACTTC. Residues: CASSVREQGTQYF.

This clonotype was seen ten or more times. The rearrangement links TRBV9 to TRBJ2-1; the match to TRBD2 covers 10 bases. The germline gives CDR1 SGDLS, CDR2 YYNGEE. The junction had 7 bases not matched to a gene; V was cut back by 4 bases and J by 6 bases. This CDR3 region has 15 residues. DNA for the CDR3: TGTGCCAGCAGCCCAAGCCAGCGGGGGGGCAATGAGCAGTTCTTC. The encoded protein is CASSPSQRGGNEQFF.

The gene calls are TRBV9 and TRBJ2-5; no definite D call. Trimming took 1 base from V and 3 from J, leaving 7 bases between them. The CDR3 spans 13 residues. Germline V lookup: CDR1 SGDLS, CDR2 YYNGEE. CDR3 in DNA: TGTGCCAGCAGCGTACGGCCAGAAGAGACCCAGTACTTC. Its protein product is CASSVRPEETQYF.

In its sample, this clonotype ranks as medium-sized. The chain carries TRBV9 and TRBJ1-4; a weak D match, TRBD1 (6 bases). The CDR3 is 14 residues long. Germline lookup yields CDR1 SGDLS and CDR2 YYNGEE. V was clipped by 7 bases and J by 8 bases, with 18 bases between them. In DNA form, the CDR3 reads TGTGCCAGCTCGTCGGGGGCCGCGCGCGAAAAACTGTTTTTT. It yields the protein CASSSGAAREKLFF.

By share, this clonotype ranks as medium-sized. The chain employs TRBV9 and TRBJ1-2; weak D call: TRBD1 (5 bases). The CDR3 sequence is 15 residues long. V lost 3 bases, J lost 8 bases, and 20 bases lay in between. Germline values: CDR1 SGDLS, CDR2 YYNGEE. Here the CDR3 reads CASSGRDRRRRGYTF. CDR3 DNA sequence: TGTGCCAGCAGCGGCCGGGACCGTCGGAGGAGGGGCTACACCTTC.

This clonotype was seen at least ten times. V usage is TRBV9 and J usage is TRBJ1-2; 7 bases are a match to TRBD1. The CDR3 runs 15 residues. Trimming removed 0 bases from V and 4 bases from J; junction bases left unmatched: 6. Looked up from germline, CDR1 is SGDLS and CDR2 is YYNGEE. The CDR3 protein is CASSVEGQGGYGYTF. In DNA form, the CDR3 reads TGTGCCAGCAGCGTAGAAGGGCAGGGGGGCTATGGCTACACCTTC.

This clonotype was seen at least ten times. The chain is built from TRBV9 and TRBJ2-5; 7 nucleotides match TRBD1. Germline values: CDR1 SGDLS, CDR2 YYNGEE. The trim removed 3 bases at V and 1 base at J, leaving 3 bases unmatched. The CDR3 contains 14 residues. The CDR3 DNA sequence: TGTGCCAGCAGCGAGGGACAGCGCCAAGAGACCCAGTACTTC. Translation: CASSEGQRQETQYF.

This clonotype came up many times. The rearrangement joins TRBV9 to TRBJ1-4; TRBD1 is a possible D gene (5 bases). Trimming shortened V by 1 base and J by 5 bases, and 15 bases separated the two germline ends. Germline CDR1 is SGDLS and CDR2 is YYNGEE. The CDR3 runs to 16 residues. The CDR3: CASSVSPGGNNEKLFF. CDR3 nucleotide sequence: TGTGCCAGCAGCGTAAGCCCGGGGGGTAACAATGAAAAACTGTTTTTT.

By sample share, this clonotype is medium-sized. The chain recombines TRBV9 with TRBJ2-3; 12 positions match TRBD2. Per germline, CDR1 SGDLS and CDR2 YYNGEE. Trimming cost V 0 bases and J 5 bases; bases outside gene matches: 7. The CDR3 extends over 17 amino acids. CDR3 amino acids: CASSVGGLAGNGDTQYF. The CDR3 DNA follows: TGTGCCAGCAGCGTAGGGGGACTAGCGGGCAATGGAGATACGCAGTATTTT.

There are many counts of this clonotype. In DNA, the CDR3 is TGTGCCAGCAGCATCAGGGTGGATAATTCACCCCTCCACTTT. This translates into CASSIRVDNSPLHF. The chain is built from TRBV9 and TRBJ1-6, with D possibly TRBD1 on 5 matching bases. The V gene lost 4 bases and the J gene lost 5 bases, with 10 bases spanning the gap. CDR1 and CDR2 from the germline V gene are SGDLS and YYNGEE. The CDR3 runs 14 residues.

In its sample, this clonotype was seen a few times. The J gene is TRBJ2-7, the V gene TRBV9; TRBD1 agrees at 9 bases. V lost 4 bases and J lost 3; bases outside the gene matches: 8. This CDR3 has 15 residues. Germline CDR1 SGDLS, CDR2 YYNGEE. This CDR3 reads CASSPKGTGYYEQYF. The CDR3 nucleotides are TGTGCCAGCAGCCCCAAAGGGACAGGGTACTACGAGCAGTACTTC.

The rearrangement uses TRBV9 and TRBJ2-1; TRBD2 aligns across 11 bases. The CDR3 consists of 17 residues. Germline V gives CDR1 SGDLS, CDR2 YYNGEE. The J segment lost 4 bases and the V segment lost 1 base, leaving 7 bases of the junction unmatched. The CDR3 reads CASSVLAGGLTYNEQFF. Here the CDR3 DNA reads TGTGCCAGCAGCGTACTAGCGGGAGGCCTCACATACAATGAGCAGTTCTTC.

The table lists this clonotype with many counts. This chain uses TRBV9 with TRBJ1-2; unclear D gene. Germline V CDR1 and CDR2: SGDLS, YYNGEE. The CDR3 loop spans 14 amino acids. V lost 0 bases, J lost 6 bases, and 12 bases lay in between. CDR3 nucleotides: TGTGCCAGCAGCGTAGCCCCGGGAGCAGATGGCTACACCTTC. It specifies CASSVAPGADGYTF. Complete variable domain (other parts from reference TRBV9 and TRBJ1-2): DSGVTQTPKHLITATGQRVTLRCSPRSGDLSVYWYQQSLDQGLQFLIQYYNGEERAKGNILERFSAQQFPDLHSELNLSSLELGDSALYFCASSVAPGADGYTFGSGTRLTVV.